The present T cell receptor beta chain was sequenced within a study of T cell changes during pregnancy in multiple sclerosis. Profiling relied on immunoSEQ multiplex PCR, and the TCRdb table lists in-frame clones only, not all of them. Seen here are 65,000 to 90,000 clones, almost 95% observed once, and the top ten hold over 2%. The junction had 5 bases not matched to a gene; V was cut back by 6 bases and J by 4 bases. CDR3 length: 13 residues. Germline CDR1 is SNHLY and CDR2 is FYNNEI. Sequencing was performed on peripheral blood, taken before pregnancy. The sequence derives from a female donor with multiple sclerosis, enrolled in a pregnancy study. The J gene is TRBJ1-2, the V gene TRBV2; the match to TRBD1 covers 7 bases. CDR3 amino acids: CASSEWDSYGYTF. The CDR3 DNA reads TGTGCCAGCAGCGAGTGGGACAGCTATGGCTACACCTTC. Combining the CDR3 with reference TRBV2 and TRBJ1-2 gives the whole variable domain EPEVTQTPSHQVTQMGQEVILRCVPISNHLYFYWYRQILGQKVEFLVSFYNNEISEKSEIFDDQFSVERPDGSNFTLKIRSTKLEDSAMYFCASSEWDSYGYTFGSGTRLTVV.